This T cell receptor (beta chain) was observed in a study of blood T cell repertoires in COVID-19. The overall study: Material from acute and convalescent COVID-19 was sourced from the United States, Italy and Spain. T cells, B-cell-depleted T cells, or PBMCs provided the cDNA or gDNA that served as material.

V dropped 0 bases and J dropped 2; count of bases not matched to a gene: 2. The CDR3 runs 16 residues. Germline V CDR1 and CDR2: SGHTS, YDEGEE. Generated by immunoSEQ multiplex PCR, the TCRdb table keeps only in-frame clones and is missing some. The repertoire consists of 200,000 to 250,000 clones, with 75% to 85% occurring once and the leading ten covering roughly 13%. This clone showed up just once. The receptor comes from a human donor in a cohort sampled during active COVID-19. Sequencing used peripheral blood. The chain links TRBV5-8 to TRBJ2-5; 12 bases match TRBD2. CDR3 sequence reads: CASSLGTSGEQETQYF. The CDR3 DNA reads TGTGCCAGCAGCTTGGGGACTAGCGGGGAACAAGAGACCCAGTACTTC.